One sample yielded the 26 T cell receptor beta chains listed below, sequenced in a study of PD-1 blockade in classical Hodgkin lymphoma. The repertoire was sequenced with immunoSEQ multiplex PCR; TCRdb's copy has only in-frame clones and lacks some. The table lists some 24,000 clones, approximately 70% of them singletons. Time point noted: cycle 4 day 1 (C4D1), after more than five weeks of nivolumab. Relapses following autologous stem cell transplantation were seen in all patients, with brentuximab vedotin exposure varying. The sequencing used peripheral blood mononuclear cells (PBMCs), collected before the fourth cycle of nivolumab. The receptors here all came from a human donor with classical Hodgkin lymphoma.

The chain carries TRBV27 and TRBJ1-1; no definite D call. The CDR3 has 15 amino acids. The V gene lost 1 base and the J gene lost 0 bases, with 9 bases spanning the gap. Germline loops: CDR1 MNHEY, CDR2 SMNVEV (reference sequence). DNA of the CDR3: TGTGCCAGCAGTTTATACGGACGGATGAACACTGAAGCTTTCTTT. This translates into CASSLYGRMNTEAFF.

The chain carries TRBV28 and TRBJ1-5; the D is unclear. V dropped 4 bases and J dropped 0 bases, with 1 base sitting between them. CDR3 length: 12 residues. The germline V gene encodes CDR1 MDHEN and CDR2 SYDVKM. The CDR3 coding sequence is TGTGCCAGCAGTTATAGCAATCAGCCCCAGCATTTT. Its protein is CASSYSNQPQHF.

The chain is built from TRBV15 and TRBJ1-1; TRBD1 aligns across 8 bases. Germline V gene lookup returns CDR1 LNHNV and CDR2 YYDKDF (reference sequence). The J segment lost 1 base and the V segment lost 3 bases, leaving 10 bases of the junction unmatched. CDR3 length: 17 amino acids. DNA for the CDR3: TGTGCCACCAGCAGGGGACCATTTGGGACAGGGAACACTGAAGCTTTCTTT. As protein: CATSRGPFGTGNTEAFF. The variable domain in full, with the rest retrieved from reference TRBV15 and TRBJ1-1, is DAMVIQNPRYQVTQFGKPVTLSCSQTLNHNVMYWYQQKSSQAPKLLFHYYDKDFNNEADTPDNFQSRRPNTSFCFLDIRSPGLGDTAMYLCATSRGPFGTGNTEAFFGQGTRLTVV.

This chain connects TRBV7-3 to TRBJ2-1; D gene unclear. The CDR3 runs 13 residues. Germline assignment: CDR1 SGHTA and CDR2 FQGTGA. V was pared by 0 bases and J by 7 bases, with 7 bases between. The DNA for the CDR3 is TGTGCCAGCAGCTTAACGATCAGGAATGAGCAGTTCTTC. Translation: CASSLTIRNEQFF. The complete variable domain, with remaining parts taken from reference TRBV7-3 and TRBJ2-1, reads GAGVSQTPSNKVTEKGKYVELRCDPISGHTALYWYRQSLGQGPEFLIYFQGTGAADDSGLPNDRFFAVRPEGSVSTLKIQRTERGDSAVYLCASSLTIRNEQFFGPGTRLTVL.

This chain's CDR3 is CASIPDTQYF. Here the CDR3 DNA reads TGTGCCAGCATCCCAGATACGCAGTATTTT. The V and J genes are TRBV7-9 and TRBJ2-3; D gene ambiguous. There are 10 residues in the CDR3. Per the germline V gene, CDR1 is SEHNR and CDR2 is FQNEAQ (reference sequence). The ends were cut back, 7 bases at V and 4 bases at J, with 3 bases in the middle.

The CDR3 bases are TGCGCCAGCAGCCGGGGACAGGGGGCTGGAAACACCATATATTTT. Protein: CASSRGQGAGNTIYF. The chain links TRBV4-1 to TRBJ1-3; 11 bases map to TRBD1. The CDR3 has 15 amino acids. The trim removed 4 bases at V and 2 bases at J, leaving 1 base unmatched. Germline CDR1 and CDR2: MGHRA and YSYEKL.

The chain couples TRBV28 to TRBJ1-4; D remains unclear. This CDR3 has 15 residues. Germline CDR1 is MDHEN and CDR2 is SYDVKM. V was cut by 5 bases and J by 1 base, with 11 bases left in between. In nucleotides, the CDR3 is TGTGCCAGCAGTGACGGAGCCTTAACTAATGAAAAACTGTTTTTT. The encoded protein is CASSDGALTNEKLFF.

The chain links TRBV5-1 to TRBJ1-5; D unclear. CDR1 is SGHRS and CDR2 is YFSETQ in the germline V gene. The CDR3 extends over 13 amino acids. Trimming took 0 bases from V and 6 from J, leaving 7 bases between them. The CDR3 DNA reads TGCGCCAGCAGCTTGGAATGGGGTCAGCCCCAGCATTTT. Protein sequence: CASSLEWGQPQHF.

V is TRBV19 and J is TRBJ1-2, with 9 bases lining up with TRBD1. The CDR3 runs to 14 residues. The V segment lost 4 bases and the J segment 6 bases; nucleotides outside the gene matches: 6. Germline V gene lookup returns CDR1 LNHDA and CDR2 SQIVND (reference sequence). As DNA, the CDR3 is TGTGCCAGTAGTACAAGGACAGGGGAGCATGGCTACACCTTC. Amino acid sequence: CASSTRTGEHGYTF.

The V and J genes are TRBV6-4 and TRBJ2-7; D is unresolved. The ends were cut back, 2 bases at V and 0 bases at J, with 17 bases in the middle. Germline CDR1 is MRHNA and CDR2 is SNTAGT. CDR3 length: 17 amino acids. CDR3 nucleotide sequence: TGTGCCAGCAGTGACCCGAGTCTTGGCAGGCGCTCCTACGAGCAGTACTTC. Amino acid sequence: CASSDPSLGRRSYEQYF.

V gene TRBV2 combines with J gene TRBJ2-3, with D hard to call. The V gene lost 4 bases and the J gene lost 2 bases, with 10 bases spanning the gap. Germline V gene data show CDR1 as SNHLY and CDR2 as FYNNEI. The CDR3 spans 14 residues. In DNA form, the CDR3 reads TGTGCCAGCAGTGTTGCAGGCGTCACAGATACGCAGTATTTT. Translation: CASSVAGVTDTQYF.

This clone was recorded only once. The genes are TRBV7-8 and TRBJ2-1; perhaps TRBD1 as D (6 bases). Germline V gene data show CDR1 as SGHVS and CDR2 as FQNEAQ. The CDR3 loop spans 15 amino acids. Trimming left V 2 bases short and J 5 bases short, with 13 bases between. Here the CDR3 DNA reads TGTGCCAGCAGCTTAAATGTGGGGGCAAACAATGAGCAGTTCTTC. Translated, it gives CASSLNVGANNEQFF.

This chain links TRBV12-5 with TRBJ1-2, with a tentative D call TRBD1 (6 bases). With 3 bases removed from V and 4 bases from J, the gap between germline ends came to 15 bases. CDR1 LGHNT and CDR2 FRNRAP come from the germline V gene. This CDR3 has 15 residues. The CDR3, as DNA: TGTGCTAGTGGTTTCTCGGACAGAAGAGGCTATGGCTACACCTTC. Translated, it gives CASGFSDRRGYGYTF.

The CDR3 nucleotides are TGTGCCAGCAGCTTGGGCAGGGGGCTCGTTCAGCCCCAGCATTTT. Protein sequence: CASSLGRGLVQPQHF. J is TRBJ1-5 and V is TRBV5-6, with TRBD1 matching 8 bases. Trimming took 0 bases from V and 6 from J; bases not matched to a gene: 5. The CDR3 has 15 amino acids. Germline CDR1 and CDR2: SGHDT and YYEEEE.

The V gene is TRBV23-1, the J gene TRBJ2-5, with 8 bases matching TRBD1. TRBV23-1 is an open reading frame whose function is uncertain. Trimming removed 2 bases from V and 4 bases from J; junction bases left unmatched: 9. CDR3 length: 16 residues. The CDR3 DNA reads TGCGCCAGCAGTCAAGCCGGGACAGGAAAGCTAGAGACCCAGTACTTC. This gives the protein CASSQAGTGKLETQYF.

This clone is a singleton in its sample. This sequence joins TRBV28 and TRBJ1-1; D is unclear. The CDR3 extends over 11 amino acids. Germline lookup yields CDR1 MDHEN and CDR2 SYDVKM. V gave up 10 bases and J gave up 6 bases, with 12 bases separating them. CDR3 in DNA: TGTGCCACGACTTTGGGCTCTGAAGCTTTCTTT. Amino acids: CATTLGSEAFF.

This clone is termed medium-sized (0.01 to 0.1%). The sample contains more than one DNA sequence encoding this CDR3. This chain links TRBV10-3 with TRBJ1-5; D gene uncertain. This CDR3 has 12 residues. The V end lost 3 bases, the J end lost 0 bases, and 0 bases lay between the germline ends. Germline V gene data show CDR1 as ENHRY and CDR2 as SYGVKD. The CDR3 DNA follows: TGTGCCATCAGTGATAGCAATCAGCCCCAGCATTTT. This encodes CAISDSNQPQHF.

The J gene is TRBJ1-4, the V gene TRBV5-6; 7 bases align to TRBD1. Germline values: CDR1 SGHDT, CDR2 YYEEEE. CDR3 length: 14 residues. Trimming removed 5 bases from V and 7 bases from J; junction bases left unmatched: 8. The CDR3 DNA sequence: TGTGCCAGCAGAAATAGGGGGCGCGGTGAAAAACTGTTTTTT. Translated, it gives CASRNRGRGEKLFF.

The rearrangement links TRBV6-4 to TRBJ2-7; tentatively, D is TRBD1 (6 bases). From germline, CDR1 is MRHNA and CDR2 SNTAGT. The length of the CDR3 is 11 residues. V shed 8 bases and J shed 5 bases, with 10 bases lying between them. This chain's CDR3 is CASPKGDEQYV. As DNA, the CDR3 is TGTGCCAGCCCCAAGGGGGACGAGCAGTACGTC.

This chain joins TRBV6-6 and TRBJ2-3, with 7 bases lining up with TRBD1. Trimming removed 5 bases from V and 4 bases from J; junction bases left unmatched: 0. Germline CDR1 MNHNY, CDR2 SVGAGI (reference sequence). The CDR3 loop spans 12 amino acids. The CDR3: CASSQGADTQYF. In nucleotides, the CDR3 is TGTGCCAGCAGTCAGGGGGCAGATACGCAGTATTTT.

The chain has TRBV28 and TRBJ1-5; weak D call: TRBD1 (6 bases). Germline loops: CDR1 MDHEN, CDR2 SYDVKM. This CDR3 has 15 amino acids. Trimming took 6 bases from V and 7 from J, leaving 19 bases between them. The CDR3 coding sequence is TGTGCCAGCAGACGGGGAGGGGGTACAGGACAGCCCCAGCATTTT. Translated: CASRRGGGTGQPQHF.

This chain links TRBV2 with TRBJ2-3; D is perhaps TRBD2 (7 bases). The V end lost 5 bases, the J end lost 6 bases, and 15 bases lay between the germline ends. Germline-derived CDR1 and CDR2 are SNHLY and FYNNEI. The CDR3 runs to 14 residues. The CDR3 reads CASSLRGLGDTQYF. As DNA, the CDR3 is TGTGCCAGCAGTTTGCGGGGGCTTGGGGATACGCAGTATTTT.

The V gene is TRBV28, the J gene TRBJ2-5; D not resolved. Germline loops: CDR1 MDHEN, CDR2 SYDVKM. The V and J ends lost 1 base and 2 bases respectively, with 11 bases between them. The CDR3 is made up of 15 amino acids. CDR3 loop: CASSLLTGNQETQYF. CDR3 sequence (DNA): TGTGCCAGCAGTTTATTAACCGGTAATCAAGAGACCCAGTACTTC.

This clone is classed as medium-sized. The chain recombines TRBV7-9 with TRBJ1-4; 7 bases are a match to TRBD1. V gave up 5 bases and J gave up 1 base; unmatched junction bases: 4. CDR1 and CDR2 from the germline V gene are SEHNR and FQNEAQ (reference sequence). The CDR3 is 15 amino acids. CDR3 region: CASSARQGTNEKLFF. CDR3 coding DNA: TGTGCCAGCAGCGCCCGACAGGGAACTAATGAAAAACTGTTTTTT.

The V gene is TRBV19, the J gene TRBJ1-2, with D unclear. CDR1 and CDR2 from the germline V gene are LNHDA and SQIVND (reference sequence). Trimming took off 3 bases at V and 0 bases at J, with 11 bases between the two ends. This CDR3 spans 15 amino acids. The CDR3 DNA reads TGTGCCAGTAGTATTAAGGAAGGAGCTAACTATGGCTACACCTTC. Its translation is CASSIKEGANYGYTF.

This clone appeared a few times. The CDR3 coding sequence is TGTGCCAGCAGTTTGGGGGGGGATGGCTACACCTTC. Translation: CASSLGGDGYTF. The chain uses TRBV6-5 and TRBJ1-2, with D possibly matching TRBD1 (5 bases). Per germline, CDR1 MNHEY and CDR2 SVGAGI. This CDR3 has 12 residues. V was pared by 4 bases and J by 6 bases, with 9 bases between.